These 16 T cell receptor beta chains were sequenced from one sample in a study of cytomegalovirus exposure and HLA in healthy donors. Amplification used 60 Vbeta primers and 13 Jbeta primers. Here immunoSEQ multiplex PCR was the method, and the copy in TCRdb shows in-frame clones only, minus some. The table shows 100,000 to 150,000 clones, with around nine tenths occurring only once. Sequencing was done on a sample of PBMCs. Receptors were obtained from a woman between 25 and 40 years old in good health and CMV-seronegative.

The chain has TRBV14 and TRBJ1-2, with unresolved D. Germline CDR1 is SGHDN and CDR2 is FVKESK. V lost 0 bases, J lost 3 bases, and 5 bases lay in between. The CDR3 has 13 residues. CDR3 in amino acids: CASSQDTYYGYTF. The CDR3 DNA reads as TGTGCCAGCAGCCAAGACACATACTATGGCTACACCTTC.

The sample holds one count of this clone. The chain is built from TRBV27 and TRBJ2-3, with TRBD2 matching over 10 bases. V trimming: 5 bases; J trimming: 2 bases; junction bases outside the gene matches: 4. The CDR3 length is 15 residues. Germline-derived CDR1 and CDR2 are MNHEY and SMNVEV (reference sequence). The CDR3 region is CASSPTSGFTDTQYF. CDR3 coding DNA: TGTGCCAGCAGTCCGACTAGCGGGTTCACAGATACGCAGTATTTT.

CDR3 DNA: TGTGCCAGTAGTTCCCGCGGAACGAACACCGGGGAGCTGTTTTTT. This translates into CASSSRGTNTGELFF. The chain couples TRBV19 to TRBJ2-2; D call uncertain. Germline values: CDR1 LNHDA, CDR2 SQIVND (reference sequence). V was shortened by 5 bases and J by 0 bases, with 10 bases between the two germline ends. The CDR3 runs to 15 residues.

The rearrangement uses TRBV4-1 and TRBJ1-2; a possible D gene is TRBD1 (5 bases). There are 15 residues in the CDR3. In germline, CDR1 is MGHRA, CDR2 YSYEKL. Between the trimmed V and J ends, which lost 1 base and 4 bases, there was a span of 13 bases. The CDR3, as DNA: TGCGCCAGCAGCCAAGTGGCAGGTGGGGCCTATGGCTACACCTTC. Its translation: CASSQVAGGAYGYTF.

This clone was recorded only once. The CDR3 sequence is CASSWRGGGQPQHF. The CDR3 DNA sequence: TGTGCCAGCAGTTGGAGGGGAGGGGGTCAGCCCCAGCATTTT. The rearrangement joins TRBV28 to TRBJ1-5; weak D call: TRBD1 (6 bases). With 4 bases removed from V and 6 bases from J, the gap between germline ends came to 13 bases. The CDR3 spans 14 residues. From germline, CDR1 is MDHEN and CDR2 SYDVKM.

V gene TRBV5-1 combines with J gene TRBJ2-7; 7 positions agree with TRBD1. The CDR3 contains 16 residues. The V gene end was trimmed by 3 bases and the J gene end by 0 bases; junction bases not matched to a gene: 9. Germline CDR1 is SGHRS and CDR2 is YFSETQ. The CDR3 DNA reads TGCGCCAGCAGCTCGACAGGGCCCAAGAGCTCCTACGAGCAGTACTTC. Amino acid sequence: CASSSTGPKSSYEQYF.

This clone was observed a single time. As DNA, the CDR3 is TGCGCCAGCAGCCAAACTGTCCCGGGACAGGGAAAGAACACTGAAGCTTTCTTT. It yields the protein CASSQTVPGQGKNTEAFF. The rearrangement links TRBV4-3 to TRBJ1-1, with TRBD1 matching over 9 bases. V dropped 2 bases and J dropped 1; count of bases not matched to a gene: 11. CDR3 length: 18 residues. Per the germline V gene, CDR1 is LGHNA and CDR2 is YSLEER.

The gene calls are TRBV27 and TRBJ2-3; the D gene is possibly TRBD1 (6 bases). Trimming left V 7 bases short and J 5 bases short, with 22 bases between. Germline V gene sequence: CDR1 MNHEY, CDR2 SMNVEV (reference sequence). This CDR3 contains 16 residues. CDR3 nucleotide sequence: TGTGCCAGCATTCCTCGGTACAGGGAGTATGGAGATACGCAGTATTTT. Encoded protein: CASIPRYREYGDTQYF.

This rearrangement joins TRBV5-6 to TRBJ2-1, with TRBD1 matching over 7 bases. V trimming: 4 bases; J trimming: 5 bases; junction bases outside the gene matches: 6. The germline V gene has CDR1 SGHDT and CDR2 YYEEEE. The CDR3 extends over 14 amino acids. This CDR3 reads CASSTTGSHNEQFF. In DNA, the CDR3 is TGTGCCAGCAGCACGACAGGGTCACACAATGAGCAGTTCTTC.

This chain uses TRBV7-9 with TRBJ1-2; tentatively, D is TRBD1 (5 bases). This CDR3 is 12 amino acids long. Germline V lookup: CDR1 SEHNR, CDR2 FQNEAQ (reference sequence). Between the trimmed V and J ends, which lost 7 bases and 4 bases, there was a span of 10 bases. Here the CDR3 DNA reads TGTGCCAGCACCACAGGTGCCTATGGCTACACCTTC. It codes for CASTTGAYGYTF.

V is TRBV19 and J is TRBJ1-5; a possible D gene is TRBD1 (5 bases). V was cut by 3 bases and J by 3 bases, with 12 bases left in between. The length of the CDR3 is 15 residues. Germline CDR1 and CDR2: LNHDA and SQIVND (reference sequence). The DNA of the CDR3 is TGTGCCAGTAGTATGGGGGGGGTGAACAATCAGCCCCAGCATTTT. Residues: CASSMGGVNNQPQHF.

Here the CDR3 DNA reads TGTGCCAGCTCACCACCGATGCAGGGTTTGTCACCCCTCCACTTT. Its protein product is CASSPPMQGLSPLHF. The V and J genes are TRBV18 and TRBJ1-6, with a possible D match to TRBD1 (5 bases). This CDR3 region has 15 residues. Germline V gene sequence: CDR1 KGHSH, CDR2 LQKENI. The ends were cut back, 0 bases at V and 10 bases at J, with 13 bases in the middle.

V usage is TRBV30 and J usage is TRBJ1-5; 10 bases line up with TRBD1. The CDR3 totals 13 residues. CDR1 is GTSNPN and CDR2 is SVGIG in the germline V gene (reference sequence). The trim removed 0 bases at V and 10 bases at J, leaving 3 bases unmatched. In nucleotides, the CDR3 is TGTGCCTGGAGTGTAAGACAGGGGGCCCCCCAGCATTTT. Amino acid sequence: CAWSVRQGAPQHF.

In nucleotides, the CDR3 is TGTGCCAGCAGTGGGACCTTAGCGGGGGGGTACTACGAGCAGTACTTC. Its protein is CASSGTLAGGYYEQYF. The chain combines TRBV6-1 with TRBJ2-7; 11 nucleotides align to TRBD2. The germline V gene has CDR1 MNHNS and CDR2 SASEGT. This CDR3 is 16 amino acids long. After removal of 4 bases from V and 3 bases from J, the junction contained 8 bases not matched to a gene.

In its sample, this clone was seen a few times. The chain links TRBV5-1 to TRBJ2-5; TRBD1 matches at 7 bases. This CDR3 has 16 residues. J gave up 1 base and V 4 bases, and 10 bases lay outside the gene matches. CDR1 and CDR2 (germline): SGHRS, YFSETQ. As DNA, the CDR3 is TGCGCCAGCAGCGCCGGCCCAGGGGGATCCCAAGAGACCCAGTACTTC. The encoded protein is CASSAGPGGSQETQYF.

V is TRBV7-6 and J is TRBJ1-1; 7 positions match TRBD1. After removal of 5 bases from V and 3 bases from J, the junction contained 9 bases not matched to a gene. Germline V gives CDR1 SGHVS, CDR2 FNYEAQ. CDR3 size: 15 residues. The CDR3 is CASSAQTGRDTEAFF. The CDR3 region has the DNA TGTGCCAGCAGCGCCCAGACAGGGCGGGACACTGAAGCTTTCTTT. Supplemented by reference TRBV7-6 and TRBJ1-1, the full variable domain reads GAGVSQSPRYKVTKRGQDVALRCDPISGHVSLYWYRQALGQGPEFLTYFNYEAQQDKSGLPNDRFSAERPEGSISTLTIQRTEQRDSAMYRCASSAQTGRDTEAFFGQGTRLTVV.